This TCR beta chain appears in the sequencing data of a study of blood T cell repertoires in COVID-19. Overall study context: Researchers got acute and convalescent COVID-19 samples from the United States, Italy and Spain. T cells, B-cell-depleted T cells, or PBMCs supplied cDNA or gDNA.

The age range of participants was about 18 to 89 years, with residence in about two dozen US areas. V shed 5 bases and J shed 3 bases, with 10 bases lying between them. The CDR3 spans 13 residues. Looked up from germline, CDR1 is SNHLY and CDR2 is FYNNEI. This clone was seen only once. The protocol was immunoSEQ multiplex PCR, while the TCRdb copy is restricted to in-frame clones and leaves out a portion. Of 300,000 or so clones in the sample, roughly 87% were seen once. Sequenced sample: PBMCs or T cells enriched from blood (not recorded which). The clonotype originates from a woman aged 25-40 years who had recovered from COVID-19. V is TRBV2 and J is TRBJ1-1, with D maybe TRBD1 (5 bases). CDR3 DNA sequence: TGTGCCAGCAGTCAGGAGGGGCACACTGAAGCTTTCTTT. Translated: CASSQEGHTEAFF. The full variable domain, rest sourced from reference TRBV2 and TRBJ1-1, is EPEVTQTPSHQVTQMGQEVILRCVPISNHLYFYWYRQILGQKVEFLVSFYNNEISEKSEIFDDQFSVERPDGSNFTLKIRSTKLEDSAMYFCASSQEGHTEAFFGQGTRLTVV.